This T cell receptor beta chain was obtained from a study of Ad26.COV2.S vaccination and SARS-CoV-2 variants. Findings of the study overall: Greater spike-specific TCR breadth was seen in vaccine recipients than in placebo recipients. Vaccinees and placebo recipients showed similar non-spike TCR breadth.

Measured with immunoSEQ multiplex PCR; TCRdb has only the in-frame clones, and not every one. The data show about 480,000 clones, with 87% seen just once and roughly 12% held by the top ten. This CDR3 comprises 16 residues. J lost 5 bases, V lost 6 bases, and 10 bases had no gene match. Germline values: CDR1 LNHDA, CDR2 SQIVND (reference sequence). Treatment specified: about 20 received Ad26.COV2.S at low or high dose, single or two shots; about 5 received placebo; per-sample allocation not given. Specimens were obtained on day 63 following the first vaccine or placebo injection. Boston hosted the donor, who was an adult aged 18-55 years. On this clone: Its antigen is as yet unknown.

This sequence joins TRBV19 and TRBJ2-2; 9 nucleotides align to TRBD2. Source: peripheral blood, taken in a trial of Ad26.COV2.S vaccine versus placebo. This receptor was obtained from a person between 18 and 65 years old who received the Ad26.COV2.S COVID-19 vaccine or a placebo. CDR3 in DNA: TGTGCCAGTAGGGCTTCTGGCGGGAGGGGAACCGGGGAGCTGTTTTTT. Its protein is CASRASGGRGTGELFF.